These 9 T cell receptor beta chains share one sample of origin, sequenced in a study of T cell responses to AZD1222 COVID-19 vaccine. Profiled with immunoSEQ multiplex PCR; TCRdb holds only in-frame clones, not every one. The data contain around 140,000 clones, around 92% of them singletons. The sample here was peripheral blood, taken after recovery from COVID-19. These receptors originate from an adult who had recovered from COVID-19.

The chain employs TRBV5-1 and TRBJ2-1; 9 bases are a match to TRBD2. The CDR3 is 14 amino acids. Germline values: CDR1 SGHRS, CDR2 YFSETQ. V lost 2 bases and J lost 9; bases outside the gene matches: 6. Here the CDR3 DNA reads TGCGCCAGCAGCTTAAATCTAGCGGGAAGTGAGCAGTTCTTC. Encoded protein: CASSLNLAGSEQFF. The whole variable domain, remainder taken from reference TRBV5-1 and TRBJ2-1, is KAGVTQTPRYLIKTRGQQVTLSCSPISGHRSVSWYQQTPGQGLQFLFEYFSETQRNKGNFPGRFSGRQFSNSRSEMNVSTLELGDSALYLCASSLNLAGSEQFFGPGTRLTVL.

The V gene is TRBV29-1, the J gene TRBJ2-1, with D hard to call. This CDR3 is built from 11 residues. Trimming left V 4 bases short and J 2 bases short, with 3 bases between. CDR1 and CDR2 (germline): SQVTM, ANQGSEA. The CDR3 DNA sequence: TGCAGCGTTGTGACCTACAATGAGCAGTTCTTC. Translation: CSVVTYNEQFF.

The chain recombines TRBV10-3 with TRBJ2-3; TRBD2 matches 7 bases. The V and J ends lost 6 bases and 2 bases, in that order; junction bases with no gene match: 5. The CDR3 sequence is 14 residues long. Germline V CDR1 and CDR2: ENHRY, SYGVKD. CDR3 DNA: TGTGCCATCAGGCTAGCGGCAAACACAGATACGCAGTATTTT. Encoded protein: CAIRLAANTDTQYF.

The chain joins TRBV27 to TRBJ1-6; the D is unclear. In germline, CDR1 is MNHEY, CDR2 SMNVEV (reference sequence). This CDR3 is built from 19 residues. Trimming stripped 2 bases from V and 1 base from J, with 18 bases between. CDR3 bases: TGTGCCAGCAGTTTAAAGGGTCGAGGGCACGGGTCCTATAATTCACCCCTCCACTTT. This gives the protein CASSLKGRGHGSYNSPLHF.

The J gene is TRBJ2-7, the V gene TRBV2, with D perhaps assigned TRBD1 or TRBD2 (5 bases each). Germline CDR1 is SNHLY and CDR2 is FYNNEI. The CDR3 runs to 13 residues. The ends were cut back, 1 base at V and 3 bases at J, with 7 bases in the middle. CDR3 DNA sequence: TGTGCCAGCAGTGAAGGAGGGGTCTACGAGCAGTACTTC. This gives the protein CASSEGGVYEQYF.

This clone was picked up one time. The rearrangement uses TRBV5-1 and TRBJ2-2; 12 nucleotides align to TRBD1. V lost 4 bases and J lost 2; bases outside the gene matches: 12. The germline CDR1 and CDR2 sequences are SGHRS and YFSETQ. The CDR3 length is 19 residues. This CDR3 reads CASSAHVGTGGLNTGELFF. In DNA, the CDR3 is TGCGCCAGCAGCGCCCACGTCGGGACAGGGGGCTTAAACACCGGGGAGCTGTTTTTT. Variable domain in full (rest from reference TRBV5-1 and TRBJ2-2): KAGVTQTPRYLIKTRGQQVTLSCSPISGHRSVSWYQQTPGQGLQFLFEYFSETQRNKGNFPGRFSGRQFSNSRSEMNVSTLELGDSALYLCASSAHVGTGGLNTGELFFGEGSRLTVL.

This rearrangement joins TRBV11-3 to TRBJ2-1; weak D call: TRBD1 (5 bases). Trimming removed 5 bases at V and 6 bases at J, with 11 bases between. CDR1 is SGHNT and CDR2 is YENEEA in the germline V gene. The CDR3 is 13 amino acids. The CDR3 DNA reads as TGTGCCAGCAGCCCCGGGCAGGGCAATGAGCAGTTCTTC. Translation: CASSPGQGNEQFF.

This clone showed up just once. CDR3 protein: CASRGQVDSPLHF. Written as DNA, the CDR3 is TGTGCCAGTCGGGGACAGGTAGATTCACCCCTCCACTTT. The V and J genes are TRBV6-5 and TRBJ1-6, with TRBD1 identical over 8 bases. J was trimmed by 8 bases and V by 9 bases; bases with no gene match: 6. The CDR3 loop spans 13 amino acids. Germline CDR1 reads MNHEY; CDR2 reads SVGAGI.

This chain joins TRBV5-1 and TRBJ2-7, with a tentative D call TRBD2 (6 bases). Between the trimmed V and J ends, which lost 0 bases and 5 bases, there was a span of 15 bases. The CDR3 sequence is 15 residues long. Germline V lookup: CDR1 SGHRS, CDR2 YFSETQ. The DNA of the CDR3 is TGCGCCAGCAGCTTGGATCTAGCGACGAGAGACGAGCAGTACTTC. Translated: CASSLDLATRDEQYF.